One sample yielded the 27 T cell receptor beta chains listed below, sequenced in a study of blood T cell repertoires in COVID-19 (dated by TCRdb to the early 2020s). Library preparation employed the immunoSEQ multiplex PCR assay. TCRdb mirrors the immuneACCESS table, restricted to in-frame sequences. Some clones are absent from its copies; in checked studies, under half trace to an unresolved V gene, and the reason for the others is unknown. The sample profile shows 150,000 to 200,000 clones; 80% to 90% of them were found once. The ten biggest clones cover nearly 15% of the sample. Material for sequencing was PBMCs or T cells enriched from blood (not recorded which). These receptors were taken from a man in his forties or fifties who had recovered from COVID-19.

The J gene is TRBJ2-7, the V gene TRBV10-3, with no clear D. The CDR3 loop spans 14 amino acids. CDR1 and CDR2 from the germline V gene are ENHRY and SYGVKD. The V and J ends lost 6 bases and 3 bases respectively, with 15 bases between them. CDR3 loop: CAIRHRVEDYEQYF. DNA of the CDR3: TGTGCCATCAGGCACAGAGTAGAAGACTACGAGCAGTACTTC.

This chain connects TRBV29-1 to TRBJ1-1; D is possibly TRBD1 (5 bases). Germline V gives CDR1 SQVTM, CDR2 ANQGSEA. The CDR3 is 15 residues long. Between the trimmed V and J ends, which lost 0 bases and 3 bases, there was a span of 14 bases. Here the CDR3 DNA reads TGCAGCGTTGAAGAATTCGGCAGGGAACACACTGAAGCTTTCTTT. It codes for CSVEEFGREHTEAFF.

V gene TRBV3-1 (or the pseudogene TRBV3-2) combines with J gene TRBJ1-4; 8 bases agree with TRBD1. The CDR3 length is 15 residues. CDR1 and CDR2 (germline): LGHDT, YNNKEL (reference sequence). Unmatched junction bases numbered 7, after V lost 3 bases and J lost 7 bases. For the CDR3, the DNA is TGTGCCAGCAGCCAGCGACGACAGGGGAGTGAAAAACTGTTTTTT. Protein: CASSQRRQGSEKLFF.

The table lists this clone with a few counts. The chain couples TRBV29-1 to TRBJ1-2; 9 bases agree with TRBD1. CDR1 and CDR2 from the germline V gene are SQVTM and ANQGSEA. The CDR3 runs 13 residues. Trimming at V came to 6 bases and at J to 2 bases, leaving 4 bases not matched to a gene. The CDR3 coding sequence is TGCAGCGTGGGGGGGACAGGGAACTATGGCTACACCTTC. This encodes CSVGGTGNYGYTF. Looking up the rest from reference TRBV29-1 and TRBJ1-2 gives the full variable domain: SAVISQKPSRDICQRGTSLTIQCQVDSQVTMMFWYRQQPGQSLTLIATANQGSEATYESGFVIDKFPISRPNLTFSTLTVSNMSPEDSSIYLCSVGGTGNYGYTFGSGTRLTVV.

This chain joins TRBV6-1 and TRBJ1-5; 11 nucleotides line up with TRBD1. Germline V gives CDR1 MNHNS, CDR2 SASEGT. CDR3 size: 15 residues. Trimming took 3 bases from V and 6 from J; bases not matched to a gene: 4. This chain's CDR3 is CASSDKGTGGQPQHF. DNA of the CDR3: TGTGCCAGCAGTGACAAAGGGACAGGGGGTCAGCCCCAGCATTTT.

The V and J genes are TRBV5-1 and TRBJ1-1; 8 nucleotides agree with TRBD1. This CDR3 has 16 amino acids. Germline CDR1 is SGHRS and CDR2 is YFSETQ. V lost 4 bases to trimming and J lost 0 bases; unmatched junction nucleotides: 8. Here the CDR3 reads CASSESSRGLNTEAFF. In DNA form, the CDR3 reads TGCGCCAGCAGCGAATCTTCCAGGGGGCTGAACACTGAAGCTTTCTTT.

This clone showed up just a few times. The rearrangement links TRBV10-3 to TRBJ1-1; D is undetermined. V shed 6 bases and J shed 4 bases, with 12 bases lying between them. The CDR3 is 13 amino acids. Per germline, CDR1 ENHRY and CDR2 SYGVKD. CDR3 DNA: TGTGCCATCAGGCTGCTTGGGAGCACTGAAGCTTTCTTT. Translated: CAIRLLGSTEAFF.

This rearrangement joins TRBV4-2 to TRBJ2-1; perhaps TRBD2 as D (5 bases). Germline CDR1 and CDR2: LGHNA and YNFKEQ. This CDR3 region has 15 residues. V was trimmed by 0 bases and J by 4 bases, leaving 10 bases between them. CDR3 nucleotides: TGTGCCAGCAGCCAAGAGGGAGCTAGATACAATGAGCAGTTCTTC. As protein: CASSQEGARYNEQFF.

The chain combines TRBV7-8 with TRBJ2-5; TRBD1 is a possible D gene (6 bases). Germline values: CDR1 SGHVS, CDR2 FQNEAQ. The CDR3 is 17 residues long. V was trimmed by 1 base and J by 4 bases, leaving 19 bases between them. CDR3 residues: CASSLVSGNRVVETQYF. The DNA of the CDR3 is TGTGCCAGCAGCTTAGTGAGCGGCAACAGGGTCGTAGAGACCCAGTACTTC.

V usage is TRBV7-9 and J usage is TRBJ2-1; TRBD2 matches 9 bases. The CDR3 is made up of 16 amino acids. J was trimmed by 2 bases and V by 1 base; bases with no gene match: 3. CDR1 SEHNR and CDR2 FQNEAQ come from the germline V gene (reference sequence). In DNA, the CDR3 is TGTGCCAGCAGCTTAGATAGCGGGGGAACCTACAATGAGCAGTTCTTC. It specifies CASSLDSGGTYNEQFF. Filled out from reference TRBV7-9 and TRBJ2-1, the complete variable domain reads DTGVSQNPRHKITKRGQNVTFRCDPISEHNRLYWYRQTLGQGPEFLTYFQNEAQLEKSRLLSDRFSAERPKGSFSTLEIQRTEQGDSAMYLCASSLDSGGTYNEQFFGPGTRLTVL.

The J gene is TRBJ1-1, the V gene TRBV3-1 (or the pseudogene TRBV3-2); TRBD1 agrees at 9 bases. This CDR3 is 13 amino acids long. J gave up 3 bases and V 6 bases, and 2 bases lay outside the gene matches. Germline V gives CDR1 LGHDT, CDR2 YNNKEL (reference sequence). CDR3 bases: TGTGCCAGCAGGACAGGGGGTGACACTGAAGCTTTCTTT. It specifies CASRTGGDTEAFF.

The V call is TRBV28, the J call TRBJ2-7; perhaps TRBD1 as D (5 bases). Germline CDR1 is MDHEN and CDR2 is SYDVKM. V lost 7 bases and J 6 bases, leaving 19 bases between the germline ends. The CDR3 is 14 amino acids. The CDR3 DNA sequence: TGTGCCAGCACCGTTCAGGGCAGGGTCTCCGAGCAGTACTTC. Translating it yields CASTVQGRVSEQYF.

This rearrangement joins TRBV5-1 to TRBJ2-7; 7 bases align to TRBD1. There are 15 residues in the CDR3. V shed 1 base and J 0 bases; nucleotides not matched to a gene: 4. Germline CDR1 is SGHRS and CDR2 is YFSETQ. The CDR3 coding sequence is TGCGCCAGCAGCTTGCCCGGGACAGCCTCCTACGAGCAGTACTTC. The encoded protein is CASSLPGTASYEQYF. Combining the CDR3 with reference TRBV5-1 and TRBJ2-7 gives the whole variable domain KAGVTQTPRYLIKTRGQQVTLSCSPISGHRSVSWYQQTPGQGLQFLFEYFSETQRNKGNFPGRFSGRQFSNSRSEMNVSTLELGDSALYLCASSLPGTASYEQYFGPGTRLTVT.

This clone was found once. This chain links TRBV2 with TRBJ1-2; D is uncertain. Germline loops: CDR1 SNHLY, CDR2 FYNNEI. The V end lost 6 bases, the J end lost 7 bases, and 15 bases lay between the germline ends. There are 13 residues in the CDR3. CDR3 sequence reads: CASSLRPTGGYTF. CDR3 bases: TGTGCCAGCAGCCTTCGACCAACGGGTGGCTACACCTTC.

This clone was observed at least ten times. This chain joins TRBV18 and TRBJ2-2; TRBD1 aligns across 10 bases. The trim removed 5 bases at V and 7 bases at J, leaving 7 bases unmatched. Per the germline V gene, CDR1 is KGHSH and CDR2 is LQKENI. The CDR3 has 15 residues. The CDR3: CASSSTGGAGGELFF. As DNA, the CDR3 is TGTGCCAGCTCATCGACAGGGGGCGCCGGCGGGGAGCTGTTTTTT.

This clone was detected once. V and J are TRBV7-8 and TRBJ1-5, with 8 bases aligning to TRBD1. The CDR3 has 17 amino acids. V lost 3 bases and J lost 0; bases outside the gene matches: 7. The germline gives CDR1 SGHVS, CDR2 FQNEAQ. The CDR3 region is CASSFSTGGNSNQPQHF. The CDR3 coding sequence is TGTGCCAGCAGCTTCAGTACAGGGGGGAATAGCAATCAGCCCCAGCATTTT. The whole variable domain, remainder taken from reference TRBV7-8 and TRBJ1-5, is GAGVSQSPRYKVAKRGQDVALRCDPISGHVSLFWYQQALGQGPEFLTYFQNEAQLDKSGLPSDRFFAERPEGSVSTLKIQRTQQEDSAVYLCASSFSTGGNSNQPQHFGDGTRLSIL.

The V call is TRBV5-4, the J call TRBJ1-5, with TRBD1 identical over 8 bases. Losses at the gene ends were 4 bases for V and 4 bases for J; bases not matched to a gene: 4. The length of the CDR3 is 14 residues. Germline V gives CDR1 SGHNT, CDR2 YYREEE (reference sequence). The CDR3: CASSIQGGNQPQHF. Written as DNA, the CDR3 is TGTGCCAGCAGCATACAGGGGGGGAATCAGCCCCAGCATTTT.

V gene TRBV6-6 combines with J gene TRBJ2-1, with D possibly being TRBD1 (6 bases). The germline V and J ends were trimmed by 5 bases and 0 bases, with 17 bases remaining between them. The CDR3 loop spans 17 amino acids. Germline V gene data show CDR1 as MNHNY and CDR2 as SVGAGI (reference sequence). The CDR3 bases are TGTGCCAGCAGTCAGAGAGGACAGTCGAGCTCCTACAATGAGCAGTTCTTC. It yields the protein CASSQRGQSSSYNEQFF.

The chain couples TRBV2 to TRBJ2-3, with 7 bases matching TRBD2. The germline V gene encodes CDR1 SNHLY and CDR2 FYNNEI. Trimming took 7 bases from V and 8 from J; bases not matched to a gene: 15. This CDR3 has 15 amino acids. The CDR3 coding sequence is TGTGCCAGCAAGTGGGAGGGGATCACCTGGGGTACGCAGTATTTT. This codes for CASKWEGITWGTQYF.

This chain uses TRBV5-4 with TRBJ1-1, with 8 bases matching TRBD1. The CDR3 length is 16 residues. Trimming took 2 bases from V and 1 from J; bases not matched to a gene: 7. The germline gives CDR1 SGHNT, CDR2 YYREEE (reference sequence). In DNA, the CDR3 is TGTGCCAGCAGCTTCAGGACAGGGCGAGGGAACACTGAAGCTTTCTTT. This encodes CASSFRTGRGNTEAFF.

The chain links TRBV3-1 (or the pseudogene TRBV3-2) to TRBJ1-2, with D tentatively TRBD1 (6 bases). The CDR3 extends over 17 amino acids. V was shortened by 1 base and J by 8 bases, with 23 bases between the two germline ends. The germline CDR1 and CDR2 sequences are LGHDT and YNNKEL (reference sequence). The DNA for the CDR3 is TGTGCCAGCAGCCAAGGTTTGTTTAGGACAGCTGGCGGGGGCTACACCTTC. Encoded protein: CASSQGLFRTAGGGYTF.

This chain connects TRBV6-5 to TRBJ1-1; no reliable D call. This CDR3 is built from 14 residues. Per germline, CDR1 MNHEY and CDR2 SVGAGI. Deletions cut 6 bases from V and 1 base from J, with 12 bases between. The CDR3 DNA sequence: TGTGCCAGCAGGACCTCGTCGGGGAACACTGAAGCTTTCTTT. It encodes CASRTSSGNTEAFF.

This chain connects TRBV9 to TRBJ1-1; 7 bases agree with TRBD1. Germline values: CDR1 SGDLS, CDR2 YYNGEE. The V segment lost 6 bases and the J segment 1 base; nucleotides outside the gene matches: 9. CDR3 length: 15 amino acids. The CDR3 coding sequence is TGTGCCAGCACCCCCCCCGGGACAGCGAACACTGAAGCTTTCTTT. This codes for CASTPPGTANTEAFF.

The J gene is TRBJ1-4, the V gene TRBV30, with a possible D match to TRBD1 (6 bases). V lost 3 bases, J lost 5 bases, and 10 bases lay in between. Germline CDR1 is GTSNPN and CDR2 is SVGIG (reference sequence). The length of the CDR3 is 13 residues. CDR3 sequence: CAWRARGNEKLFF. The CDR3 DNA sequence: TGTGCCTGGAGAGCCAGGGGAAATGAAAAACTGTTTTTT. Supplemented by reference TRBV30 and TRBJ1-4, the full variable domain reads SQTIHQWPATLVQPVGSPLSLECTVEGTSNPNLYWYRQAAGRGLQLLFYSVGIGQISSEVPQNLSASRPQDRQFILSSKKLLLSDSGFYLCAWRARGNEKLFFGSGTQLSVL.

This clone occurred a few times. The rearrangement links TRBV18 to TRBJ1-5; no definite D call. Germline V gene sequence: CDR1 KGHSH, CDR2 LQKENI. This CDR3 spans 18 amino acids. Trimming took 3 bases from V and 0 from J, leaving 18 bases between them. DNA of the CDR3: TGTGCCAGCTCACCTACTACATCTGGATTGATTAGCAATCAGCCCCAGCATTTT. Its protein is CASSPTTSGLISNQPQHF.

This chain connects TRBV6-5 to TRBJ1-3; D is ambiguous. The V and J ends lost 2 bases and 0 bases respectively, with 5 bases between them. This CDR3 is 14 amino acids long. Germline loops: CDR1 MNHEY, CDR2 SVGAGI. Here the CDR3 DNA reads TGTGCCAGCAGTTACGAGAACTCTGGAAACACCATATATTTT. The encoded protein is CASSYENSGNTIYF.

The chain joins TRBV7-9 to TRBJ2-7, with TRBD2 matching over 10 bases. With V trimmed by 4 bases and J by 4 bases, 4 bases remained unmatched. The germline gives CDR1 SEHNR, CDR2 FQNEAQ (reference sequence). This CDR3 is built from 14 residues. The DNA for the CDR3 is TGTGCCAGCAGCTCAGCGGGGGGGCCTTACGAGCAGTACTTC. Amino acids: CASSSAGGPYEQYF. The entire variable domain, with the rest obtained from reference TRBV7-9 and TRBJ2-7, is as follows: DTGVSQNPRHKITKRGQNVTFRCDPISEHNRLYWYRQTLGQGPEFLTYFQNEAQLEKSRLLSDRFSAERPKGSFSTLEIQRTEQGDSAMYLCASSSAGGPYEQYFGPGTRLTVT.